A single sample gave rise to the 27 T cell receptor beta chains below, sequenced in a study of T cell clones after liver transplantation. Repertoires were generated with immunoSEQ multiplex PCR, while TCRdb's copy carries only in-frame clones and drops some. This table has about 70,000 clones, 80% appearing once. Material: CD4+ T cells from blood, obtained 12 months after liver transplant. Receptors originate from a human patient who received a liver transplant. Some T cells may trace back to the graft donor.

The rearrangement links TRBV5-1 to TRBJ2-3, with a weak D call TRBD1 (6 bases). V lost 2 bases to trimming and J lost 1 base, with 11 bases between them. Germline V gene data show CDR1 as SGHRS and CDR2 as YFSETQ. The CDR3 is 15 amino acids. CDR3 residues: CASSFYRDGTDTQYF. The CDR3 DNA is TGCGCCAGCAGCTTCTACAGGGACGGCACAGATACGCAGTATTTT.

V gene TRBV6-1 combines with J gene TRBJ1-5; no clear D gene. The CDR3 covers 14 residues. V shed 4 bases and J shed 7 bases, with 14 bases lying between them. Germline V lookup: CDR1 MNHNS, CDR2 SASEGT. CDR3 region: CASSAHGTGQPQHF. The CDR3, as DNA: TGTGCCAGCAGTGCCCACGGAACGGGGCAGCCCCAGCATTTT.

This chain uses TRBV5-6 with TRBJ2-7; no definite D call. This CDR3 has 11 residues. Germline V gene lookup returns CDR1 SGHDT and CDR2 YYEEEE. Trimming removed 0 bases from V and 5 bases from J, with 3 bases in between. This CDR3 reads CASSLADEQYF. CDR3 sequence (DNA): TGTGCCAGCAGCTTGGCTGACGAGCAGTACTTC.

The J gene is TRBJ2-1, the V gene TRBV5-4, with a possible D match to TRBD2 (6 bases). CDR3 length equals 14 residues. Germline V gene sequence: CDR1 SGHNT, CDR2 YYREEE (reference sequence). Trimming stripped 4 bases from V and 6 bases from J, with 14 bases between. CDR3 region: CASSETGDANEQFF. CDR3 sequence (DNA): TGTGCCAGCAGCGAGACGGGAGATGCCAATGAGCAGTTCTTC.

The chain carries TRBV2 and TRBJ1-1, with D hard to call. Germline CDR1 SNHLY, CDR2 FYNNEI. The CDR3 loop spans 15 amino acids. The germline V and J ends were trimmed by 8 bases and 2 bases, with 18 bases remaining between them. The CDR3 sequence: CASGKRRGDNTEAFF. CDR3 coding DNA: TGTGCCAGCGGTAAACGGAGAGGAGATAACACTGAAGCTTTCTTT.

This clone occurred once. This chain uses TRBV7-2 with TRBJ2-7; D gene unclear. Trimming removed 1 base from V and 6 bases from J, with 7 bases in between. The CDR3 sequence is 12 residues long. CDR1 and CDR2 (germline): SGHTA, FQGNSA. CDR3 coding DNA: TGTGCCAGCAGCTTAGTACATGTCGAGCAGTACTTC. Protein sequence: CASSLVHVEQYF.

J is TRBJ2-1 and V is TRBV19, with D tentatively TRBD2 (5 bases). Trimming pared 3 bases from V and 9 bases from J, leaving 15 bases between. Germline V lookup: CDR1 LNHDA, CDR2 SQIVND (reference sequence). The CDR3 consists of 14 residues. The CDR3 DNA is TGTGCCAGTAGTATCGGATCAACCGCGGGTGAGCAGTTCTTC. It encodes CASSIGSTAGEQFF.

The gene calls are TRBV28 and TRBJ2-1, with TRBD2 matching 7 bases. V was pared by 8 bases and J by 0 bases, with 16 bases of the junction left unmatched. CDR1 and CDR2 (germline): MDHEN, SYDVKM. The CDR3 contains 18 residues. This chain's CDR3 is CASWGEGRGPYSYNEQFF. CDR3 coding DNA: TGTGCCAGCTGGGGAGAGGGGAGGGGCCCCTACTCCTACAATGAGCAGTTCTTC. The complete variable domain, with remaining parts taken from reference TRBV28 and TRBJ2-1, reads DVKVTQSSRYLVKRTGEKVFLECVQDMDHENMFWYRQDPGLGLRLIYFSYDVKMKEKGDIPEGYSVSREKKERFSLILESASTNQTSMYLCASWGEGRGPYSYNEQFFGPGTRLTVL.

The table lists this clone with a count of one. CDR3 region: CASSLIFRWADSANTEAFF. CDR3 DNA: TGTGCCAGCAGCTTAATCTTTAGGTGGGCAGACAGTGCGAACACTGAAGCTTTCTTT. The J gene is TRBJ1-1, the V gene TRBV13; perhaps TRBD1 as D (5 bases). This CDR3 spans 19 amino acids. V lost 2 bases to trimming and J lost 1 base, with 23 bases between them. Germline V lookup: CDR1 PRHDT, CDR2 FYEKMQ (reference sequence).

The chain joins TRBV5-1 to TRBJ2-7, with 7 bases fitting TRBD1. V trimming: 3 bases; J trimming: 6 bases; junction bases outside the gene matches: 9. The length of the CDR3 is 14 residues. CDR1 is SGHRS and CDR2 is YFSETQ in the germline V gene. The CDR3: CASSSPQGPGEQYF. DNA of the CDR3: TGCGCCAGCAGCTCTCCACAGGGGCCAGGCGAGCAGTACTTC.

CDR3: CASSGGGYQPQHF. CDR3 nucleotide sequence: TGTGCCAGCTCAGGGGGGGGGTATCAGCCCCAGCATTTT. The gene calls are TRBV28 and TRBJ1-5; 7 bases map to TRBD1. Germline V gives CDR1 MDHEN, CDR2 SYDVKM. V was clipped by 8 bases and J by 5 bases; unmatched bases: 6. The CDR3 sequence is 13 residues long.

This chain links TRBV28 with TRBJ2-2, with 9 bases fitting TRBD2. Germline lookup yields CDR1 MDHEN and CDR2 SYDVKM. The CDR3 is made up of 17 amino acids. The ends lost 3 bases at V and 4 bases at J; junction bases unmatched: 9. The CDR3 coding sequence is TGTGCCAGCAGTTTCCCTAGCGGGATTGGTGGCACCGGGGAGCTGTTTTTT. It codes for CASSFPSGIGGTGELFF. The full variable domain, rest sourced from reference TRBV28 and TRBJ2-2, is DVKVTQSSRYLVKRTGEKVFLECVQDMDHENMFWYRQDPGLGLRLIYFSYDVKMKEKGDIPEGYSVSREKKERFSLILESASTNQTSMYLCASSFPSGIGGTGELFFGEGSRLTVL.

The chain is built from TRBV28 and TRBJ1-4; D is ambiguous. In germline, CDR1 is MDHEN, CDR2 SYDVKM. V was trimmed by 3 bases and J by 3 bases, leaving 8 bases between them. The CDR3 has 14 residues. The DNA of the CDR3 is TGTGCCAGCAGTTTCCACCGCCCTAATGAAAAACTGTTTTTT. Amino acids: CASSFHRPNEKLFF.

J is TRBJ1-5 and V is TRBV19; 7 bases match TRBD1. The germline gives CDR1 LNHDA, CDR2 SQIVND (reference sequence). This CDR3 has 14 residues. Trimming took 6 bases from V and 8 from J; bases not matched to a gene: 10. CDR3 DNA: TGTGCCAGTAGGGGATACAGGGGAGGTGAGCCCCAGCATTTT. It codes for CASRGYRGGEPQHF.

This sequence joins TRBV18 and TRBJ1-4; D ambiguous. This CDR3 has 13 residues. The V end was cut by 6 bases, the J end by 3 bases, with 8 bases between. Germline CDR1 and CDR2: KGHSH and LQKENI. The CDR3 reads CASSSGPNEKLFF. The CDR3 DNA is TGTGCCAGCTCCAGTGGGCCTAATGAAAAACTGTTTTTT.

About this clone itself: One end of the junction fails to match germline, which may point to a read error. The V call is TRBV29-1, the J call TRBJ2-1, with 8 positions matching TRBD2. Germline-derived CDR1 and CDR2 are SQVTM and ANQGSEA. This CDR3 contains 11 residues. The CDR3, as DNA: TGCAGCGCGGTAGCGGGACTCGGCCTTATCTTC. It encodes CSAVAGLGLIF.

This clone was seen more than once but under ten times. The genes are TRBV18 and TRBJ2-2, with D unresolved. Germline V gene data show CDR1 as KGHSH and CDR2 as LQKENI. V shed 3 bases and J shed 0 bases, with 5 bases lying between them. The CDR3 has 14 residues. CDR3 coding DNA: TGTGCCAGCTCACCCCAGACGAACACCGGGGAGCTGTTTTTT. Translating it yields CASSPQTNTGELFF.

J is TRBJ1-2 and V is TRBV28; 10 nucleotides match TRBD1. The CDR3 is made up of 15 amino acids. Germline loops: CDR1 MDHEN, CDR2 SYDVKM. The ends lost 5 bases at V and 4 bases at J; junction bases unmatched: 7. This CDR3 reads CASSEPGQGSYGYTF. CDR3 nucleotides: TGTGCCAGCAGTGAACCGGGACAGGGGTCCTATGGCTACACCTTC.

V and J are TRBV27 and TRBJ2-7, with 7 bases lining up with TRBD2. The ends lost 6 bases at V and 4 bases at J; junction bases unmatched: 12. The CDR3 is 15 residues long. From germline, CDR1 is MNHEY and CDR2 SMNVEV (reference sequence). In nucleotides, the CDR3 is TGTGCCAGCAGCCGACCCGGGACTACATATTACGAGCAGTACTTC. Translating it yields CASSRPGTTYYEQYF.

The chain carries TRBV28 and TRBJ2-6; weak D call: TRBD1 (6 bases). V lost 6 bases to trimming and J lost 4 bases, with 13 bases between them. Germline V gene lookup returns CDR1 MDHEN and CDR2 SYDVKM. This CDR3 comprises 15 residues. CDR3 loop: CASSKDSSGANVLTF. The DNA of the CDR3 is TGTGCCAGCAGCAAGGACAGCTCAGGGGCCAACGTCCTGACTTTC.

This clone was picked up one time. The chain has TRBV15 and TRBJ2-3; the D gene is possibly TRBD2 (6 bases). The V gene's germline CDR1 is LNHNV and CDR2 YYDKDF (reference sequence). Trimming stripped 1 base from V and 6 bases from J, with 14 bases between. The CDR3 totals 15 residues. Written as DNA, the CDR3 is TGTGCCACCAGCAGAGGGCCAGCGGGCCCTGATACGCAGTATTTT. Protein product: CATSRGPAGPDTQYF.

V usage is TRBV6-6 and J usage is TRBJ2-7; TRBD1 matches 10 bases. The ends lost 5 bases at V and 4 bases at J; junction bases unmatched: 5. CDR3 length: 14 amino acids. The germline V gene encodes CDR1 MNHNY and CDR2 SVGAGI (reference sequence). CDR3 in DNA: TGTGCCAGCAGTCGGGACAGGGGTAGGTACGAGCAGTACTTC. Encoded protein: CASSRDRGRYEQYF.

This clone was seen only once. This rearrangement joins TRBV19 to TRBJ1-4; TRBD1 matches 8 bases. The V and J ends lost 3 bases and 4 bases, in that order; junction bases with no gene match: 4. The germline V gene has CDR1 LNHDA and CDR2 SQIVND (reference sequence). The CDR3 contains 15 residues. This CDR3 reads CASSMGQAYNEKLFF. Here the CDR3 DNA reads TGTGCCAGTAGTATGGGACAGGCCTATAATGAAAAACTGTTTTTT.

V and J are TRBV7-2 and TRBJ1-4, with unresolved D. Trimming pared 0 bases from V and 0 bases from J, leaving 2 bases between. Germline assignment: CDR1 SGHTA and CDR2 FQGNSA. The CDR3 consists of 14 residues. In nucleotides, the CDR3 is TGTGCCAGCAGCTTAGCCCCAACTAATGAAAAACTGTTTTTT. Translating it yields CASSLAPTNEKLFF.

The CDR3 region is CASRLSGRSGEQYF. The CDR3 DNA reads as TGTGCCAGCAGACTAAGCGGGAGGAGTGGCGAGCAGTACTTC. V is TRBV6-5 and J is TRBJ2-7, with TRBD2 matching 9 bases. The germline gives CDR1 MNHEY, CDR2 SVGAGI. The CDR3 runs to 14 residues. V shed 6 bases and J 6 bases; nucleotides not matched to a gene: 9.

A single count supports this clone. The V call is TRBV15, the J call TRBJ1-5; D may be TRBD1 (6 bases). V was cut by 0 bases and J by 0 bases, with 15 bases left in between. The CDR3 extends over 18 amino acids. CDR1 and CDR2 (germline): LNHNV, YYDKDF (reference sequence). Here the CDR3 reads CATSRDRGVTSSNQPQHF. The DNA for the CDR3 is TGTGCCACCAGCAGAGATAGGGGGGTGACAAGTAGCAATCAGCCCCAGCATTTT.

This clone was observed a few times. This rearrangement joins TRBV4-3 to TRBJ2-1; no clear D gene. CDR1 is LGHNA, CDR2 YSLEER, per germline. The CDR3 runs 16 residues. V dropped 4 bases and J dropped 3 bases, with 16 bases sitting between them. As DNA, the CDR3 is TGCGCCAGCAGCCTCGAAATAGGACCGAACTACAATGAGCAGTTCTTC. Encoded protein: CASSLEIGPNYNEQFF.